These 3 T cell receptor beta chains share one sample of origin, sequenced in a study of T cells expressing NK-cell markers. TCRdb re-analyzed the 5' RACE reads; it lists each CDR3 protein once, without DNA. The sample has over 350,000 distinct CDR3 sequences. Input material: blood T cells: a sorted CD56 or NKG2C T cell subset, CD4+ or CD8+ T cells, or bulk PBMC T cells (not recorded which). The receptors were sampled from a woman aged 45 to 65 in good health.

V and J are TRBV12-3 or TRBV12-4 and TRBJ1-2. The CDR3 is 15 residues long. The CDR3 is CASSLAIRQGHGYTF.

The chain combines TRBV7-2 with TRBJ2-1; the TCRdb D gene call, TRBD2, has no DNA to confirm it. This CDR3 region has 19 residues. Germline V CDR1 and CDR2: SGHTA, FQGNSA. CDR3 loop: CASSLRRKTSSFTYNEQFF.

The chain is built from TRBV29-1 and TRBJ2-2; TCRdb's D call of TRBD1 is untestable without DNA. The germline gives CDR1 SQVTM, CDR2 ANQGSEA. The CDR3 length is 14 residues. This CDR3 is CSVSTGTGTGELFF.